Included here is one TCR beta chain sequence, with context. No antigen is known for it. From germline, CDR1 is MNHEY and CDR2 SVGAGI. Trimming at V came to 5 bases and at J to 2 bases, leaving 3 bases not matched to a gene. This CDR3 is 14 amino acids long. The sample belongs to a study of cytomegalovirus exposure and HLA in healthy donors. The overall study: When fewer than 400 donors were genotyped, about 86% of them were found to fall in the Caucasian-associated ancestry cluster.

Study observations and caveats: Altogether, 170 or so TCR beta chains were recorded as cytomegalovirus-associated.

Use of 60 Vbeta and 13 Jbeta primers characterized the PCR. Assay used: immunoSEQ multiplex PCR; TCRdb lists only in-frame clones, some missing. The table records 100,000 to 150,000 clones, about 78% of them present only once. This TCR was recovered from a female donor in good health and CMV-seronegative. J is TRBJ1-2 and V is TRBV6-5, with 9 bases fitting TRBD1. Sequencing used PBMCs. CDR3 coding DNA: TGTGCCAGCAGTCCCGGGACAGGGAACTATGGCTACACCTTC. Its translation: CASSPGTGNYGYTF.